A single sample gave rise to the 28 T cell receptor beta chains below, sequenced in a study of T cells in Graves' hyperthyroidism and ophthalmopathy. It was RNA transcripts that yielded the amplified TCR beta CDR3 regions. Researchers ran a first-round RT-PCR on the TCR CDR3 using the HTBI primer set. TCRdb analysed the multiplex PCR reads with MiXCR anew, one entry per CDR3 protein. Among about 100,000 distinct CDR3 sequences, about a sixth were seen once, and the ten largest hold less than 50%. The source material was blood. These receptors were collected from a woman aged 45-60 years with Graves' hyperthyroidism.

As DNA, the CDR3 is TGCAGTGTCCGGACTAGCGGGAGGGCCGGTAATGAGCAGTTCTTC. Translation gives CSVRTSGRAGNEQFF. The V gene is TRBV20-1, the J gene TRBJ2-1; TRBD2 matches at 15 bases. Trimming took 7 bases from V and 7 from J; bases not matched to a gene: 8. CDR1 DFQATT and CDR2 SNEGSKA come from the germline V gene (reference sequence). This CDR3 spans 15 amino acids.

This clonotype was found many times. V usage is TRBV18 and J usage is TRBJ1-5, with 8 bases matching TRBD1. This CDR3 region has 13 residues. V was clipped by 8 bases and J by 5 bases; unmatched bases: 5. Germline-derived CDR1 and CDR2 are KGHSH and LQKENI. The CDR3 bases are TGTGCCAGCGCCGCAGGGGGCGATCAGCCCCAGCATTTT. Translation: CASAAGGDQPQHF. Using reference TRBV18 and TRBJ1-5 for the parts outside the CDR3, the full variable domain is NAGVMQNPRHLVRRRGQEARLRCSPMKGHSHVYWYRQLPEEGLKFMVYLQKENIIDESGMPKERFSAEFPKEGPSILRIQQVVRGDSAAYFCASAAGGDQPQHFGDGTRLSIL.

This clonotype was recorded many times. The V call is TRBV10-3, the J call TRBJ2-7; D ambiguous. V gave up 0 bases and J gave up 4 bases, with 10 bases separating them. The CDR3 is made up of 14 amino acids. From germline, CDR1 is ENHRY and CDR2 SYGVKD. CDR3 in DNA: TGTGCCATCAGTGAGTCGTTGGGGAAGTACGAGCAGTACGTC. As protein: CAISESLGKYEQYV.

This clonotype was counted ten times or more. The rearrangement links TRBV27 to TRBJ2-2, with D perhaps TRBD2 (5 bases). Between the trimmed V and J ends, which lost 2 bases and 7 bases, there was a span of 11 bases. Germline values: CDR1 MNHEY, CDR2 SMNVEV (reference sequence). The CDR3 is 14 residues long. The CDR3 bases are TGTGCCAGCAGTTTAGGACTCTCTTTCGGGGAGCTGTTTTTT. Translated: CASSLGLSFGELFF.

The sample holds many counts of this clonotype. The CDR3: CASSSTGPNQPQHF. The CDR3, as DNA: TGTGCCAGCAGCTCTACAGGGCCAAATCAGCCCCAGCATTTT. The rearrangement joins TRBV7-9 to TRBJ1-5; D perhaps matches TRBD1 (6 bases). This CDR3 is 14 amino acids long. Germline assignment: CDR1 SEHNR and CDR2 FQNEAQ (reference sequence). V was shortened by 4 bases and J by 4 bases, with 11 bases between the two germline ends.

This clonotype has a count of ten or more. The chain is built from TRBV25-1 and TRBJ2-1, with TRBD2 matching over 7 bases. After removal of 3 bases from V and 5 bases from J, the junction contained 7 bases not matched to a gene. Germline CDR1 reads MGHDK; CDR2 reads SYGVNS. The CDR3 sequence is 15 residues long. The CDR3 sequence: CASSDWAGDNNEQFF. The CDR3 DNA sequence: TGTGCCAGCAGTGACTGGGCGGGGGATAACAATGAGCAGTTCTTC. Filled out from reference TRBV25-1 and TRBJ2-1, the complete variable domain reads EADIYQTPRYLVIGTGKKITLECSQTMGHDKMYWYQQDPGMELHLIHYSYGVNSTEKGDLSSESTVSRIRTEHFPLTLESARPSHTSQYLCASSDWAGDNNEQFFGPGTRLTVL.

This chain uses TRBV13 with TRBJ1-3; D may be TRBD1 (6 bases). The CDR3 runs 15 residues. Germline V gene sequence: CDR1 PRHDT, CDR2 FYEKMQ (reference sequence). Deletions cut 1 base from V and 0 bases from J, with 7 bases between. The DNA of the CDR3 is TGTGCCAGCAGCTTAGAAGGGGGCTCTGGAAACACCATATATTTT. Translating it yields CASSLEGGSGNTIYF.

The V and J genes are TRBV13 and TRBJ1-2; 9 bases are a match to TRBD1. J gave up 5 bases and V 5 bases, and 9 bases lay outside the gene matches. The length of the CDR3 is 15 residues. From germline, CDR1 is PRHDT and CDR2 FYEKMQ (reference sequence). In DNA, the CDR3 is TGTGCCAGCAGCCAGCGAACAGGGGGCTGGTATGGCTACACCTTC. It yields the protein CASSQRTGGWYGYTF.

This clonotype was counted many times. The chain employs TRBV19 and TRBJ2-7, with a possible D match to TRBD2 (6 bases). In germline, CDR1 is LNHDA, CDR2 SQIVND (reference sequence). Trimming removed 2 bases at V and 7 bases at J, with 18 bases between. This CDR3 has 15 residues. CDR3 region: CASSIWRGQPGEQYF. The DNA for the CDR3 is TGTGCCAGTAGTATATGGCGGGGCCAACCTGGAGAGCAGTACTTC.

In this sample, this clonotype turned up many times. J is TRBJ2-3 and V is TRBV10-1; 15 bases are a match to TRBD2. Germline assignment: CDR1 WNHNN and CDR2 SYGVQD (reference sequence). V was clipped by 3 bases and J by 6 bases; unmatched bases: 10. This CDR3 spans 18 amino acids. CDR3 amino acids: CASSESSGTSGRRDTQYF. CDR3 in DNA: TGCGCCAGCAGTGAAAGCTCCGGGACTAGCGGGAGGAGGGATACGCAGTATTTT.

This clonotype appeared many times. The chain carries TRBV2 and TRBJ2-1, with a tentative D call TRBD2 (5 bases). The germline V gene encodes CDR1 SNHLY and CDR2 FYNNEI. The CDR3 consists of 10 residues. Trimming pared 9 bases from V and 7 bases from J, leaving 7 bases between. This CDR3 is CARGLNEQFF. For the CDR3, the DNA is TGTGCCAGAGGACTTAATGAGCAGTTCTTC. Using reference TRBV2 and TRBJ2-1 for the parts outside the CDR3, the full variable domain is EPEVTQTPSHQVTQMGQEVILRCVPISNHLYFYWYRQILGQKVEFLVSFYNNEISEKSEIFDDQFSVERPDGSNFTLKIRSTKLEDSAMYFCARGLNEQFFGPGTRLTVL.

This clonotype has a count of ten or more. This chain connects TRBV3-1 to TRBJ2-2; D is unresolved. The germline V and J ends were trimmed by 0 bases and 4 bases, with 9 bases remaining between them. CDR3 length equals 15 residues. Germline CDR1 LGHDT, CDR2 YNNKEL (reference sequence). CDR3 sequence: CASSQDNRITGELFF. As DNA, the CDR3 is TGTGCCAGCAGCCAAGATAACAGAATCACCGGGGAGCTGTTTTTT.

Ten or more counts support this clonotype. The chain joins TRBV19 to TRBJ1-1; tentatively, D is TRBD1 (5 bases). CDR1 is LNHDA, CDR2 SQIVND, per germline (reference sequence). Trimming removed 3 bases at V and 1 base at J, with 12 bases between. This CDR3 spans 15 amino acids. The CDR3 DNA reads as TGTGCCAGTAGTATGAGTCGAGGGACGAACACTGAAGCTTTCTTT. It encodes CASSMSRGTNTEAFF.

At least ten counts were recorded for this clonotype. The chain combines TRBV11-2 with TRBJ2-7; D not resolved. The CDR3 consists of 15 residues. V was trimmed by 5 bases and J by 2 bases, leaving 16 bases between them. Germline V gene lookup returns CDR1 SGHAT and CDR2 FQNNGV. The chain's CDR3 is CASSQDPQRAYEQYF. In DNA form, the CDR3 reads TGTGCCAGCAGCCAAGACCCGCAGCGCGCCTACGAGCAGTACTTC.

This clonotype came up many times. The V and J genes are TRBV13 and TRBJ1-6; TRBD1 might be the D (5 bases). Germline loops: CDR1 PRHDT, CDR2 FYEKMQ (reference sequence). V lost 5 bases to trimming and J lost 1 base, with 15 bases between them. CDR3 length: 17 residues. CDR3 in DNA: TGTGCCAGCAGCGCGAGCAGGGAGGGGTCCTATAATTCACCCCTCCACTTT. It translates to CASSASREGSYNSPLHF.

This chain links TRBV20-1 with TRBJ1-1, with TRBD1 matching 8 bases. In germline, CDR1 is DFQATT, CDR2 SNEGSKA (reference sequence). The CDR3 covers 18 residues. The J segment lost 1 base and the V segment lost 6 bases, leaving 19 bases of the junction unmatched. In DNA form, the CDR3 reads TGCAGTGCACCCGGGACAGGCAGTCGACGGTCGCCGAACACTGAAGCTTTCTTT. Amino acid sequence: CSAPGTGSRRSPNTEAFF.

This clonotype has ten or more counts. This chain joins TRBV27 and TRBJ1-5; no definite D call. V was clipped by 0 bases and J by 0 bases, with 9 bases between them. CDR1 MNHEY and CDR2 SMNVEV come from the germline V gene (reference sequence). This CDR3 is 16 amino acids long. CDR3 in amino acids: CASSLSGYYSNQPQHF. CDR3 sequence (DNA): TGTGCCAGCAGTTTATCAGGTTATTATAGCAATCAGCCCCAGCATTTT.

This clonotype was seen a handful of times. The chain has TRBV20-1 and TRBJ2-5; 12 bases map to TRBD2. The CDR3 consists of 17 residues. Germline CDR1 reads DFQATT; CDR2 reads SNEGSKA (reference sequence). V was clipped by 0 bases and J by 1 base; unmatched bases: 6. This CDR3 reads CSARDRLAGGFQETQYF. The DNA for the CDR3 is TGCAGTGCTAGAGACCGGCTAGCGGGAGGGTTCCAAGAGACCCAGTACTTC.

In its sample, this clonotype was seen many times. This chain uses TRBV30 with TRBJ1-5, with D possibly TRBD1 on 5 matching bases. The CDR3 spans 14 residues. Germline CDR1 reads GTSNPN; CDR2 reads SVGIG (reference sequence). V gave up 2 bases and J gave up 5 bases, with 13 bases separating them. The CDR3 nucleotides read TGTGCCTGGAGTATTTCCGGAGGGGATCAGCCCCAGCATTTT. Residues: CAWSISGGDQPQHF.

This clonotype was counted at least ten times. The chain has TRBV5-1 and TRBJ2-2; D perhaps matches TRBD1 (5 bases). The germline V and J ends were trimmed by 5 bases and 5 bases, with 10 bases remaining between them. CDR3 length: 13 amino acids. In germline, CDR1 is SGHRS, CDR2 YFSETQ. This CDR3 is CASSFRGTGELFF. The CDR3 DNA reads TGCGCCAGCAGTTTTAGGGGAACCGGGGAGCTGTTTTTT. Based on the CDR3 plus reference TRBV5-1 and TRBJ2-2, the full variable domain is KAGVTQTPRYLIKTRGQQVTLSCSPISGHRSVSWYQQTPGQGLQFLFEYFSETQRNKGNFPGRFSGRQFSNSRSEMNVSTLELGDSALYLCASSFRGTGELFFGEGSRLTVL.

This clonotype was observed at least ten times. The genes are TRBV20-1 and TRBJ2-3; the match to TRBD2 covers 7 bases. Looked up from germline, CDR1 is DFQATT and CDR2 is SNEGSKA (reference sequence). Germline trimming cut 4 bases from V and 6 bases from J; bases unmatched to any gene: 7. This CDR3 comprises 13 residues. The CDR3 sequence is CSANPGGADTQYF. The CDR3 region has the DNA TGCAGTGCTAACCCGGGGGGAGCCGATACGCAGTATTTT.

Worth noting for this clonotype: This may be a read error, as it is one base from a much larger clone. The chain links TRBV20-1 to TRBJ1-5; D gene uncertain. Germline CDR1 and CDR2: DFQATT and SNEGSKA (reference sequence). This CDR3 has 12 residues. The CDR3 spells CSTRYSNQPQHF. In DNA form, the CDR3 reads TGCAGTACTAGATATAGCAATCAGCCCCAGCATTTT.

This clonotype was observed many times. This rearrangement joins TRBV2 to TRBJ1-5, with TRBD1 matching over 12 bases. The germline gives CDR1 SNHLY, CDR2 FYNNEI. This CDR3 is built from 19 residues. V trimming: 8 bases; J trimming: 2 bases; junction bases outside the gene matches: 16. In DNA form, the CDR3 reads TGTGCCAGCGCCTTGGGACAGGGGGCGGGCGGTCAAGGCAATCAGCCCCAGCATTTT. Translated: CASALGQGAGGQGNQPQHF.

In this sample, this clonotype turned up many times. This chain connects TRBV20-1 to TRBJ2-5, with D uncertain. V lost 5 bases to trimming and J lost 3 bases, with 10 bases between them. The CDR3 sequence is 12 residues long. CDR1 DFQATT and CDR2 SNEGSKA come from the germline V gene (reference sequence). The CDR3 DNA is TGCAGTGCTGCCCCCCGGGAAGAGACCCAGTACTTC. Protein product: CSAAPREETQYF.

This clonotype was counted at least ten times. The gene calls are TRBV5-1 and TRBJ1-1; weak D call: TRBD1 (6 bases). CDR1 is SGHRS and CDR2 is YFSETQ in the germline V gene. V lost 5 bases, J lost 1 base, and 12 bases lay in between. The CDR3 consists of 14 residues. Here the CDR3 reads CASRTGTSNTEAFF. The CDR3 DNA reads TGCGCCAGCAGGACCGGGACATCGAACACTGAAGCTTTCTTT.

The chain has TRBV28 and TRBJ2-5; D is tentatively TRBD1 or TRBD2 (5 bases each). Looked up from germline, CDR1 is MDHEN and CDR2 is SYDVKM. The CDR3 sequence is 13 residues long. V was trimmed by 6 bases and J by 1 base, leaving 9 bases between them. In nucleotides, the CDR3 is TGTGCCAGCAGCATAGGGACCCAAGAGACCCAGTACTTC. The encoded protein is CASSIGTQETQYF.

The sample holds many counts of this clonotype. The chain is built from TRBV27 and TRBJ1-5; tentative D call: TRBD1 (5 bases). The V gene's germline CDR1 is MNHEY and CDR2 SMNVEV (reference sequence). The CDR3 sequence is 14 residues long. The V end was cut by 5 bases, the J end by 7 bases, with 15 bases between. Here the CDR3 reads CASSIQGWGQPQHF. The CDR3 region has the DNA TGTGCCAGCAGTATCCAGGGTTGGGGCCAGCCCCAGCATTTT.

Ten or more counts support this clonotype. This chain's CDR3 is CASTTTTLNTGELFF. DNA for the CDR3: TGTGCCAGTACGACCACGACCTTGAACACCGGGGAGCTGTTTTTT. This chain connects TRBV19 to TRBJ2-2; no definite D call. Germline V gives CDR1 LNHDA, CDR2 SQIVND (reference sequence). CDR3 length equals 15 residues. Trimming pared 7 bases from V and 1 base from J, leaving 13 bases between.